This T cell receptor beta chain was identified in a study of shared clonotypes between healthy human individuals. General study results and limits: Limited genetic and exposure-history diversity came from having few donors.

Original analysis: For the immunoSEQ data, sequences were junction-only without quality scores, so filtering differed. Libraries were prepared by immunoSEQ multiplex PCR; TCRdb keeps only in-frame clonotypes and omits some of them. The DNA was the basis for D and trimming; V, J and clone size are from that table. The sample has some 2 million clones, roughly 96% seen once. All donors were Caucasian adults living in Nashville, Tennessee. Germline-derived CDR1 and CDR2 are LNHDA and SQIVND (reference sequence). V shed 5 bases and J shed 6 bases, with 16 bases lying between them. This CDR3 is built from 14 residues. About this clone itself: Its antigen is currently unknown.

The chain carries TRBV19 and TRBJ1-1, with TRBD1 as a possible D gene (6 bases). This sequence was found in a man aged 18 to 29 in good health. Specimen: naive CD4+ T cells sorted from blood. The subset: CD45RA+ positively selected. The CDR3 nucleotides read TGTGCCAGTAGTTCCCCCCGAGAGGGGGCTGAAGCTTTCTTT. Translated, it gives CASSSPREGAEAFF.